Following are 16 T cell receptor beta chains from one sample sequenced in a study of shared clonotypes between healthy human individuals (dated by TCRdb to the early 2020s). The protocol used for the library was the immunoSEQ multiplex PCR assay. Not all clones reach the TCRdb copy of this immuneACCESS table, which keeps in-frame sequences only. Checked studies attribute under half of the gap to unresolved V genes and leave the rest unexplained. Present in this sample are about 330,000 clones, approximately 74% of which were seen just once. The ten largest clones represent about 9.3% of the sample. The sample comprised memory CD4+ T cells sorted from blood. The cell subset or site label, as the study defines it: CD45RA-negative fraction. These receptors came from a man under 40 in good health.

This chain joins TRBV6-1 and TRBJ2-2; the D gene is possibly TRBD1 (6 bases). This CDR3 is 15 amino acids long. From germline, CDR1 is MNHNS and CDR2 SASEGT. V gave up 5 bases and J gave up 3 bases, with 13 bases separating them. CDR3 sequence: CASSSQTGHTGELFF. In DNA, the CDR3 is TGTGCCAGCAGTTCCCAGACAGGACACACCGGGGAGCTGTTTTTT.

This chain uses TRBV21-1 with TRBJ2-1; TRBD2 is taken as the D call from the table, unchecked against the DNA. TRBV21-1 has pseudogene status. The CDR3 sequence is 16 residues long. The DNA for the CDR3 is TGTGCCAGCAGCAGACCGGAGCGGGAGGGCGCATTTGAGCAGTTCTTC. This translates into CASSRPEREGAFEQFF.

The genes are TRBV7-9 and TRBJ1-5; possible D gene TRBD1, 6 bases. CDR3 length: 15 residues. V was cut by 1 base and J by 3 bases, with 10 bases left in between. Looked up from germline, CDR1 is SEHNR and CDR2 is FQNEAQ (reference sequence). The CDR3 DNA reads TGTGCCAGCAGCTTAGAGGGGGGCCTCAATCAGCCCCAGCATTTT. This encodes CASSLEGGLNQPQHF.

The chain carries TRBV5-8 and TRBJ1-5; D gene unclear. Germline V gives CDR1 SGHTS, CDR2 YDEGEE. Trimming cost V 2 bases and J 10 bases, with 16 bases left between them. This CDR3 is 14 amino acids long. The CDR3 protein is CASSFSQSVGPQHF. The CDR3 DNA reads as TGTGCCAGCAGCTTTTCCCAGTCGGTCGGACCCCAGCATTTT. The full variable domain, rest sourced from reference TRBV5-8 and TRBJ1-5, is EAGVTQSPTHLIKTRGQQATLRCSPISGHTSVYWYQQALGLGLQFLLWYDEGEERNRGNFPPRFSGRQFPNYSSELNVNALELEDSALYLCASSFSQSVGPQHFGDGTRLSIL.

The chain employs TRBV6-5 and TRBJ1-3; D call uncertain. Germline V gene data show CDR1 as MNHEY and CDR2 as SVGAGI. The CDR3 is made up of 14 amino acids. V was shortened by 7 bases and J by 0 bases, with 10 bases between the two germline ends. CDR3 in DNA: TGTGCCAGCAAGATGGGCCTCTCTGGAAACACCATATATTTT. Amino acids: CASKMGLSGNTIYF.

The V call is TRBV9, the J call TRBJ2-1, with 11 bases that match TRBD2. Trimming at V came to 0 bases and at J to 8 bases, leaving 7 bases not matched to a gene. This CDR3 is 16 amino acids long. CDR1 and CDR2 (germline): SGDLS, YYNGEE. CDR3: CASSVGRLAGWDEQFF. In DNA form, the CDR3 reads TGTGCCAGCAGCGTAGGGAGACTAGCGGGATGGGATGAGCAGTTCTTC.

This sequence joins TRBV4-3 and TRBJ2-3, with 8 bases fitting TRBD2. V lost 2 bases, J lost 1 base, and 8 bases stayed unmatched. The CDR3 length is 17 residues. Germline V lookup: CDR1 LGHNA, CDR2 YSLEER. The CDR3 protein is CASSQQRSREGTDTQYF. The CDR3 DNA reads TGCGCCAGCAGCCAACAGCGCTCGCGGGAGGGCACAGATACGCAGTATTTT.

The chain has TRBV19 and TRBJ2-2, with TRBD1 matching over 8 bases. Germline V gene sequence: CDR1 LNHDA, CDR2 SQIVND (reference sequence). The trim removed 9 bases at V and 5 bases at J, leaving 14 bases unmatched. CDR3 size: 16 residues. This CDR3 is CASSDQGARITGELFF. In DNA form, the CDR3 reads TGTGCCAGCAGCGACCAGGGGGCGCGGATAACCGGGGAGCTGTTTTTT.

This clone has just one count. This chain links TRBV4-3 with TRBJ2-3; no definite D call. V dropped 4 bases and J dropped 1 base, with 6 bases sitting between them. The CDR3 consists of 13 residues. Germline CDR1 is LGHNA and CDR2 is YSLEER. DNA for the CDR3: TGCGCCAGCAGCCTGTTAGGCACAGATACGCAGTATTTT. Its protein product is CASSLLGTDTQYF.

This clone has just one count. The chain carries TRBV14 and TRBJ1-2, with no clear D. The ends were cut back, 4 bases at V and 7 bases at J, with 13 bases in the middle. Germline V CDR1 and CDR2: SGHDN, FVKESK. The CDR3 extends over 13 amino acids. The CDR3 protein is CASSPELDAGYTF. The CDR3 DNA reads as TGTGCCAGCAGCCCAGAGTTGGACGCTGGCTACACCTTC.

This rearrangement joins TRBV5-4 to TRBJ2-5, with D uncertain. Germline V gene sequence: CDR1 SGHNT, CDR2 YYREEE (reference sequence). This CDR3 is built from 15 residues. The V end was cut by 1 base, the J end by 4 bases, with 14 bases between. The CDR3 DNA reads TGTGCCAGCAGCTTGTTCGATAGGAGCTCAGAGACCCAGTACTTC. This codes for CASSLFDRSSETQYF.

V is TRBV6-5 and J is TRBJ2-5; D remains unclear. The V gene's germline CDR1 is MNHEY and CDR2 SVGAGI. The CDR3 is made up of 11 amino acids. V gave up 2 bases and J gave up 4 bases, with 2 bases separating them. CDR3 sequence: CASSYIETQYF. Here the CDR3 DNA reads TGTGCCAGCAGTTACATAGAGACCCAGTACTTC.

For this clone: A far larger clone is just one base off, so this is likely a read error. The V call is TRBV4-1, the J call TRBJ1-4; 9 bases match TRBD1. V dropped 3 bases and J dropped 1; count of bases not matched to a gene: 0. Germline values: CDR1 MGHRA, CDR2 YSYEKL. CDR3 length: 15 amino acids. CDR3 in DNA: TGCGCCAGCAGCCAGGGACAGGGAACTAATGAAAAACTGTTTTTT. As protein: CASSQGQGTNEKLFF.

This clone was observed once. This rearrangement joins TRBV7-9 to TRBJ2-7; either TRBD1 or TRBD2 may fit D (6 bases each). Germline V gene sequence: CDR1 SEHNR, CDR2 FQNEAQ (reference sequence). This CDR3 is built from 13 residues. The V end was cut by 3 bases, the J end by 5 bases, with 11 bases between. CDR3 DNA sequence: TGTGCCAGCAGCTTCGGAGGGGGTGACGAGCAGTACTTC. Encoded protein: CASSFGGGDEQYF.

The rearrangement joins TRBV4-2 to TRBJ2-7, with 12 nucleotides matching TRBD2. CDR3 length equals 18 residues. The V segment lost 0 bases and the J segment 5 bases; nucleotides outside the gene matches: 11. In germline, CDR1 is LGHNA, CDR2 YNFKEQ. Here the CDR3 reads CASSQDFFRTSGNNEQYF. The CDR3 DNA is TGTGCCAGCAGCCAAGATTTCTTTAGGACTAGCGGGAATAACGAGCAGTACTTC.

Note on this clone: This sample also contains other DNA sequences that code for the same CDR3. The genes are TRBV5-4 and TRBJ2-7, with 11 bases lining up with TRBD1. There are 15 residues in the CDR3. The germline CDR1 and CDR2 sequences are SGHNT and YYREEE (reference sequence). Unmatched junction bases numbered 2, after V lost 0 bases and J lost 3 bases. The CDR3 here is CASSLGGQGVYEQYF. The CDR3 bases are TGTGCCAGCAGCTTGGGGGGACAGGGGGTCTACGAGCAGTACTTC.